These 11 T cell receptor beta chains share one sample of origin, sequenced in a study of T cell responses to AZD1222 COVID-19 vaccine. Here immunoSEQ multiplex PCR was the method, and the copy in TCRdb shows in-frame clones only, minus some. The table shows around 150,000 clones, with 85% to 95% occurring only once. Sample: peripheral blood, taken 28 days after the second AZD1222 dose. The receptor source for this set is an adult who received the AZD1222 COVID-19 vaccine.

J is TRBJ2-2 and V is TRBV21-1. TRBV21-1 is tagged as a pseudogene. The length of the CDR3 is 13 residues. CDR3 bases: TGTGCCAGCAAAGGGACGTGCCCCCGGGAGCTGTTTTTT. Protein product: CASKGTCPRELFF.

The CDR3 region has the DNA TGTGCCAGCAGCGGTCCGGGACCAGAAGCTTTCTTT. Protein sequence: CASSGPGPEAFF. The chain carries TRBV11-2 and TRBJ1-1, with a possible D match to TRBD1 (5 bases). The V gene lost 5 bases and the J gene lost 8 bases, with 12 bases spanning the gap. Per the germline V gene, CDR1 is SGHAT and CDR2 is FQNNGV. The length of the CDR3 is 12 residues.

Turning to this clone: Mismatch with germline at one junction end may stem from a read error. CDR3 in DNA: TGTGCCAGTAGCATAGCGGGGAGGTTTGAGACCCAGTACTTC. It encodes CASSIAGRFETQYF. The rearrangement joins TRBV19 to TRBJ2-5; 8 nucleotides match TRBD2. The CDR3 totals 14 residues. Germline assignment: CDR1 LNHDA and CDR2 SQIVND (reference sequence).

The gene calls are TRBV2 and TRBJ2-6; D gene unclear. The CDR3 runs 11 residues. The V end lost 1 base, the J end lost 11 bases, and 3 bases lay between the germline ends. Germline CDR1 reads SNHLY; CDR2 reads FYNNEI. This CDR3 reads CASSEGDVLTF. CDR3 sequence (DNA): TGTGCCAGCAGTGAAGGGGACGTCCTGACTTTC. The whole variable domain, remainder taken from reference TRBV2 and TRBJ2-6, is EPEVTQTPSHQVTQMGQEVILRCVPISNHLYFYWYRQILGQKVEFLVSFYNNEISEKSEIFDDQFSVERPDGSNFTLKIRSTKLEDSAMYFCASSEGDVLTFGAGSRLTVL.

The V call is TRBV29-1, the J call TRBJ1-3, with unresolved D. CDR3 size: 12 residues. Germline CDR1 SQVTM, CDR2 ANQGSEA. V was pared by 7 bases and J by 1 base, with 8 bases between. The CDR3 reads CSAFKSGNTIYF. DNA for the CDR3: TGCAGCGCCTTCAAATCTGGAAACACCATATATTTT.

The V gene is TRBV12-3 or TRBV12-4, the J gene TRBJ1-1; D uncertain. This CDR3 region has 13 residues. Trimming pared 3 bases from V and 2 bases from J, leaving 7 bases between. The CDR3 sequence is CASSFQDNTEAFF. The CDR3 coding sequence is TGTGCCAGCAGTTTTCAAGACAACACTGAAGCTTTCTTT.

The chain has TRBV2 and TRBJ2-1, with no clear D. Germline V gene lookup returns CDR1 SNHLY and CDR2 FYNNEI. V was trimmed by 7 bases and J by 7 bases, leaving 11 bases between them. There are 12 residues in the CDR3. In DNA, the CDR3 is TGTGCCAGCACGCAAGACGGAAATGAGCAGTTCTTC. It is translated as CASTQDGNEQFF.

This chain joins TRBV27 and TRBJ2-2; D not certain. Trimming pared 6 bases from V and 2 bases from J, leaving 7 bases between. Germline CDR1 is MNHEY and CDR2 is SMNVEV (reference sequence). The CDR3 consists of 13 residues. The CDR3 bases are TGTGCCAGCAGCTACAGCAACACCGGGGAGCTGTTTTTT. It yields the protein CASSYSNTGELFF.

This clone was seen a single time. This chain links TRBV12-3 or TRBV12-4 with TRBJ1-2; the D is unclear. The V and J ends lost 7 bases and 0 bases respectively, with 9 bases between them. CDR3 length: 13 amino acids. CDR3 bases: TGTGCCAGCATGTCCACTGCTAACTATGGCTACACCTTC. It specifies CASMSTANYGYTF.

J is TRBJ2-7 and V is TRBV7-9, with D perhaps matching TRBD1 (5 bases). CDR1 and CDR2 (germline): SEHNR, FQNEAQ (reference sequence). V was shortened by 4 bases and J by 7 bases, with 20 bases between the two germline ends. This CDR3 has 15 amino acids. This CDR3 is CASSSLPRGLGEQYF. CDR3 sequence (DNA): TGTGCCAGCAGCTCTCTACCTAGGGGTTTGGGGGAGCAGTACTTC.

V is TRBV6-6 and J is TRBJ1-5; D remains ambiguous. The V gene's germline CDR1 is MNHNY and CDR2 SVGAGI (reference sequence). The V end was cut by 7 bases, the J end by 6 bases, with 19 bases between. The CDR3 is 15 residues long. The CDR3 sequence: CASTLRGGLGQPQHF. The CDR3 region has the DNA TGTGCCAGCACCCTACGGGGAGGGTTGGGTCAGCCCCAGCATTTT.